This TCR beta chain was captured in a study of neurological immune-mediated disorders. Points from the study as a whole: No expanded-clone CDR3 amino acid sequence recurred across subjects, suggesting private TCR-beta repertoires.

This clonotype was recorded many times. Its antigen is unidentified. One junction end disagrees with the germline gene, perhaps due to a read error. Germline V lookup: CDR1 SGHAT, CDR2 FQNNGV. The length of the CDR3 is 14 residues. The sorted libraries took 850,000 to 1,000,000 CD4+ or CD8+ T cells. The making of cDNA relied on 5'RACE with 10-nucleotide random UMIs. TCRdb re-derived calls from the 5' RACE reads in MiXCR, one entry per CDR3 protein. This sample has around 10,000 distinct CDR3 sequences, with 20% to 25% found just once. The source is a woman aged 60-70 years with HTLV-1-associated myelopathy (HAM/TSP). The gene calls are TRBV11-2 and TRBJ1-1, with TRBD1 matching 8 bases. The sample consisted of CD8+ T cells from blood. CDR3 protein: CASSSRDRNIEAFF. CDR3 bases: TGTGCCAGCAGTTCCAGGGACAGGAACATTGAAGCTTTCTTT.